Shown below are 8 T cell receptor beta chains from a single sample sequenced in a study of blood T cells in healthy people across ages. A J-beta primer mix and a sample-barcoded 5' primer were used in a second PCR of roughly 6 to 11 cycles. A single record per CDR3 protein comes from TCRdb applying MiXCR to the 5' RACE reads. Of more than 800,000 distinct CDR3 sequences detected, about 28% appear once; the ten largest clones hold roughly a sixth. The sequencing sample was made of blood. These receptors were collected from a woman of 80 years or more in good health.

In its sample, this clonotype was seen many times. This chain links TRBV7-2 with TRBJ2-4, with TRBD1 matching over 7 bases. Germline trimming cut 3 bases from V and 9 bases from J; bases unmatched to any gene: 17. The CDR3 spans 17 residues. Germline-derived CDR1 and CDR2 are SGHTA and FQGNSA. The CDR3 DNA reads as TGTGCCAGCAGCTTGGGGACAGCCTTTTCCTCGGGTAGCATTCAGTACTTC. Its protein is CASSLGTAFSSGSIQYF.

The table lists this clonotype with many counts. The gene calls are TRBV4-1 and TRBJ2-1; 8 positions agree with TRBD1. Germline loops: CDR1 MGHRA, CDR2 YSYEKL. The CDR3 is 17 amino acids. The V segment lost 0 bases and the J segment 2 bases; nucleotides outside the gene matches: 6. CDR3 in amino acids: CASSQEWTGNTYNEQFF. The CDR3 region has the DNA TGCGCCAGCAGCCAAGAATGGACAGGGAATACCTACAATGAGCAGTTCTTC.

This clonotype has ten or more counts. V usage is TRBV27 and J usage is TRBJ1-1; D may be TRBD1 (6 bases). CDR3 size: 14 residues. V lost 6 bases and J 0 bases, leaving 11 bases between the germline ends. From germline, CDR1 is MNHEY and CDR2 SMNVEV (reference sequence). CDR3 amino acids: CASSFGGVNTEAFF. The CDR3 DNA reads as TGTGCCAGCAGCTTTGGGGGCGTGAACACTGAAGCTTTCTTT.

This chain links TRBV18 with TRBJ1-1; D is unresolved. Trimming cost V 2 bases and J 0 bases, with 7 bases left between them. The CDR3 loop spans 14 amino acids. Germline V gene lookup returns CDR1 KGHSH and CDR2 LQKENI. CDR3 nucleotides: TGTGCCAGCTCACCAGTCTCTCTGAACACTGAAGCTTTCTTT. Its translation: CASSPVSLNTEAFF.

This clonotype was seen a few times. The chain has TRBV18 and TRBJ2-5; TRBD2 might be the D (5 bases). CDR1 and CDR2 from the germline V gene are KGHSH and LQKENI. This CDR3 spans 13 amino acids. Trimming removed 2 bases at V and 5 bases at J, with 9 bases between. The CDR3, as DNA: TGTGCCAGCTCACCAGACTATCGGGAGACCCAGTACTTC. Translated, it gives CASSPDYRETQYF. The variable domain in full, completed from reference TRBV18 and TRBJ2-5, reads NAGVMQNPRHLVRRRGQEARLRCSPMKGHSHVYWYRQLPEEGLKFMVYLQKENIIDESGMPKERFSAEFPKEGPSILRIQQVVRGDSAAYFCASSPDYRETQYFGPGTRLLVL.

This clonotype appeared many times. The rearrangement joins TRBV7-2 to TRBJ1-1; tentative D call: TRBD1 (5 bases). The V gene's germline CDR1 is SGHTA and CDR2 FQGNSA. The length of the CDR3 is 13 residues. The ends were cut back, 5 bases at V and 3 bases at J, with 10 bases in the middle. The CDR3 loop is CASSPDRHTEAFF. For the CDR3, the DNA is TGTGCCAGCAGCCCCGACAGACACACTGAAGCTTTCTTT.

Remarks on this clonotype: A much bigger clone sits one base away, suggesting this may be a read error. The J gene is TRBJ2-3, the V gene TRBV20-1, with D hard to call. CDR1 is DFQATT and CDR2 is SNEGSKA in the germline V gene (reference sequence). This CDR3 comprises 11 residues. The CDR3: CSEGGTDTQDF. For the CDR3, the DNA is TGCAGTGAGGGCGGCACAGATACGCAGGATTTT.

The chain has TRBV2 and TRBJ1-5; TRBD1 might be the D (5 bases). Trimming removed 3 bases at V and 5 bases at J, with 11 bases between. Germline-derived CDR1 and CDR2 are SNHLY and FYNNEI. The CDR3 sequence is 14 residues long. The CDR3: CASSDMTADQPQHF. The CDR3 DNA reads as TGTGCCAGCAGTGACATGACAGCCGATCAGCCCCAGCATTTT.